This entry lists 2 T cell receptor beta chains sequenced from one sample in a study of T-cell reconstitution after alpha-beta-depleted transplantation in children. Unique molecular identifiers were incorporated when the TCRbeta library was constructed. TCRdb reprocessed the PCR reads with MiXCR, giving one entry per CDR3 protein. The sample shows around 600,000 distinct CDR3 sequences, 20% to 25% of them seen only once. The source material was PBMCs, mostly from graft donor cells, sampled 360 days after TCRalphabeta/CD19-depleted stem cell transplant. These receptors were taken from a boy less than two years old who had a stem cell transplant for acute myeloid leukemia, so the T cells may come from the graft donor.

This clonotype was detected many times. The chain carries TRBV20-1 and TRBJ2-7; D not resolved. Between the trimmed V and J ends, which lost 0 bases and 3 bases, there was a span of 18 bases. The CDR3 has 16 amino acids. Germline V gene sequence: CDR1 DFQATT, CDR2 SNEGSKA (reference sequence). The CDR3 nucleotides read TGCAGTGCTAGAGACGCATTCCTAGGACGGAGCTACGAGCAGTACTTC. Encoded protein: CSARDAFLGRSYEQYF.

For this clonotype: One end of the junction varies from germline; a read error may be responsible. The rearrangement links TRBV25-1 to TRBJ1-4, with D possibly matching TRBD1 (5 bases). The CDR3 totals 15 residues. The germline gives CDR1 MGHDK, CDR2 SYGVNS. CDR3 in amino acids: CASRGKDIKAEELFF. CDR3 DNA: TGTGCCAGCAGGGGCAAGGACATTAAGGCTGAAGAACTGTTTTTT.